The rows below give T cell receptor beta chains drawn from one sample of a study of CD8+ T cells in alopecia areata. Only in-frame clones appear in the TCRdb table, and some are missing; sequencing was by immunoSEQ multiplex PCR. The data hold about 12,000 clones, with 65% to 70% observed a single time. The source material was skin, sampled at week 4, from a patient treated with tofacitinib. Source of these receptors: a human donor with alopecia areata. Each CDR3 is given with its conserved first and last residue. A D gene is named only where the DNA matches it firmly. Some rows mark clone size as missing; the rest say once, few, many or name a class of expanded clone.

V gene,clone size,D gene,J gene,CDR3 DNA,CDR3 protein
TRBV7-2,.,TRBD2,TRBJ2-3,TGTGCCAGCAGCTTAGCGGCGCGGGGGGGCACAGATACGCAGTATTTT,CASSLAARGGTDTQYF
TRBV2,.,TRBD2,TRBJ2-7,TGTGCCAGCAGTGATGTCTTGCGGGGGTCCTACGAGCAGTACTTC,CASSDVLRGSYEQYF
TRBV5-8,few,.,TRBJ1-1,TGTGCCAGCAGCCTCCCGGGGGGTTTGTTTCGTTTTGGCACTGAAGCTTTCTTT,CASSLPGGLFRFGTEAFF
TRBV5-1,few,.,TRBJ2-7,TGCGCCAGCAGCTTGGGACAGGGAGGGTCCTACGAGCAGTACTTC,CASSLGQGGSYEQYF
TRBV6-1,.,TRBD1,TRBJ1-5,TGTGCCAGCAGTGAACAAGGGGGCGCGGGGCTCCAGCATTTT,CASSEQGGAGLQHF
TRBV9,.,.,TRBJ2-7,TGTGCCAGCAGCCCCCAGGACGGGGCCTACGAGCAGTACTTC,CASSPQDGAYEQYF
TRBV6-1,.,.,TRBJ1-1,TGTGCCAGCAGTTATAGTCCGGCCATATCTGAAGCTTTCTTT,CASSYSPAISEAFF
TRBV5-4,.,TRBD2,TRBJ2-3,TGTGCCAGCAGCTCTGGACGGGAGGAGGTAGATACGCAGTATTTT,CASSSGREEVDTQYF
TRBV4-2,large,.,TRBJ2-3,TGTGCCAGCAGCCCTGGTGATACGCAGTATTTT,CASSPGDTQYF
TRBV14,.,.,TRBJ2-1,TGTGCCAGCAGCCATTTAGGAGGTGAGCAGTTCTTC,CASSHLGGEQFF
TRBV4-1,.,.,TRBJ2-7,TGCGCCAGCAGCCAAGATCTTTACTACGGGCTGCACTACGAGCAGTACTTC,CASSQDLYYGLHYEQYF
TRBV7-9,.,TRBD2,TRBJ2-3,TGTGCCAGCAGCTTGGCGGGGGCAGATACGCAGTATTTT,CASSLAGADTQYF
TRBV6-1,large,.,TRBJ2-1,TGTGCCAGCGGTGAGGGGGGGAGCTCCTACAATGAGCAGTTCTTC,CASGEGGSSYNEQFF
TRBV4-3,.,TRBD1,TRBJ1-2,TGCGCCAGCAGCCCGGACAGGGGGCAGGCTTGGCAAGGCTACACCTTC,CASSPDRGQAWQGYTF
TRBV4-3,.,.,TRBJ2-3,TGCGCCAGCAGCCCTCAGGGGCGGGGGCCGAGGGGAGATACGCAGTATTTT,CASSPQGRGPRGDTQYF
TRBV7-9,.,.,TRBJ2-2,TGTGCCAGCAGCTTAAGTCAGCTCACCGGGGAGCTGTTTTTT,CASSLSQLTGELFF
TRBV6-5,few,.,TRBJ1-5,TGTGCCAGCAGTTACGATAGCAATCAGCCCCAGCATTTT,CASSYDSNQPQHF
TRBV5-5,.,.,TRBJ2-1,TGTGCCAGCAGCTTGTTACGGAACAATGAGCAGTTCTTC,CASSLLRNNEQFF
TRBV7-2,.,.,TRBJ2-5,TGTGCCAGCAGCTTAGGGGATCTGGGGGTAGCAAAGACCCAGTACTTC,CASSLGDLGVAKTQYF
TRBV27,.,TRBD1,TRBJ2-7,TGTGCCAGCAGTTGGGACAGGACCGGATTCTACGAGCAGTACTTC,CASSWDRTGFYEQYF
TRBV2,.,TRBD1,TRBJ2-1,TGTGCCAGCAGTCCCCGGACAGGGGGCCGCAATGAGCAGTTCTTC,CASSPRTGGRNEQFF
TRBV6-1,.,.,TRBJ1-3,TGTGCCAGCAGTGAACAGGCACTGCTCTCTGGAAACACCATATATTTT,CASSEQALLSGNTIYF
TRBV6-5,.,TRBD2,TRBJ2-3,TGTGCCAGCAGAAGCGGGGGGGGTACAGATACGCAGTATTTT,CASRSGGGTDTQYF
TRBV10-3,few,.,TRBJ2-2,TGTGCCATCAGTGAGAGAGCTGCCAGGACAGACACCGGGGAGCTGTTTTTT,CAISERAARTDTGELFF
TRBV4-1,.,TRBD2,TRBJ2-1,TGCGCCAGCAGCCCAGGACTAGCGGGAGGTTTGGAGCAGTTCTTC,CASSPGLAGGLEQFF
TRBV4-1,few,.,TRBJ2-4,TGCGCCAGCAGCTCCTATTGGTTGACCAAAAACATTCAGTACTTC,CASSSYWLTKNIQYF
TRBV27,.,.,TRBJ1-6,TGTGCCAGCAGGCGACAGGCTCCCTCCTATAATTCACCCCTCCACTTT,CASRRQAPSYNSPLHF
TRBV2,.,.,TRBJ1-5,TGTGCCAGCAGTACCTTGGGCAATCAGCCCCAGCATTTT,CASSTLGNQPQHF
TRBV19,few,.,TRBJ1-6,TGTGCCAGTAGTATAGTTACGATGAATTCACCCCTCCACTTT,CASSIVTMNSPLHF
TRBV29-1,few,.,TRBJ1-2,TGCAGCGTTGAAAAGGGTTACTATGGCTACACCTTC,CSVEKGYYGYTF
TRBV27,.,TRBD2,TRBJ2-1,TGTGCCAGCAGTTCTTTCGAGGCGGGGGGCTCATACAATGAGCAGTTCTTC,CASSSFEAGGSYNEQFF
TRBV2,.,.,TRBJ2-7,TGTGCCTCCCAAGGACAGTTAGCCTACGAGCAGTACTTC,CASQGQLAYEQYF
TRBV4-1,.,.,TRBJ2-7,TGCGCCAGCAGCCTCTCGTCGTCTAGAGGAGAGCAGTACTTC,CASSLSSSRGEQYF
TRBV7-3,.,TRBD2,TRBJ2-3,TGTGCCAGCAGCTTAGCGGGGGGCACAGATACGCAGTATTTT,CASSLAGGTDTQYF
TRBV7-2,.,.,TRBJ1-4,TGTGCCAGCGCGACGCGCGGGTACGAAAAACTGTTTTTT,CASATRGYEKLFF
TRBV6-1,.,.,TRBJ1-6,TGTGCCAGCAGTTCGGGACACTATAATTCACCCCTCCACTTT,CASSSGHYNSPLHF
TRBV5-4,.,.,TRBJ2-1,TGTGCCAGCAGCTTGTATCGTAATGAGCAGTTCTTC,CASSLYRNEQFF
TRBV10-3,.,.,TRBJ1-5,TGTGCCATCAGGGACACCAATCGGGCCCAGCATTTT,CAIRDTNRAQHF
TRBV28,few,.,TRBJ2-7,TGTGCCAGCAGTTTAGGGACCTTTGTGCCCTACGAGCAGTACTTC,CASSLGTFVPYEQYF
TRBV7-2,.,.,TRBJ1-1,TGTGCCAGCAGCTTTTACACAGGGACTAGCACTGAAGCTTTCTTT,CASSFYTGTSTEAFF
TRBV7-9,.,.,TRBJ1-4,TGTGCCAGCAGCTTTTTTCCCTCCGAAAAACTGTTTTTT,CASSFFPSEKLFF